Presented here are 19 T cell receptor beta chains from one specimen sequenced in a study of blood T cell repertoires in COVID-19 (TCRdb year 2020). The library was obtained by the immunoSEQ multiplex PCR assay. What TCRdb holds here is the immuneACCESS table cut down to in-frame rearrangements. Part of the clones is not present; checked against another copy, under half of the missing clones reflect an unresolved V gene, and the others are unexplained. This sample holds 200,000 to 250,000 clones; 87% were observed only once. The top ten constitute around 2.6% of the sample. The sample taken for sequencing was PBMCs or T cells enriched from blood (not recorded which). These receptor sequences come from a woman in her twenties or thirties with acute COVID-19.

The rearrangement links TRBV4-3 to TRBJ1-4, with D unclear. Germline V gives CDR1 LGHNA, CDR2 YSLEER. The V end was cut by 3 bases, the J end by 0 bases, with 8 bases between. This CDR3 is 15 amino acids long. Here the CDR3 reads CASSHTEATNEKLFF. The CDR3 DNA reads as TGCGCCAGCAGCCACACAGAAGCAACTAATGAAAAACTGTTTTTT.

CDR3 loop: CAWSPMNTGELFF. CDR3 DNA sequence: TGTGCCTGGAGTCCAATGAACACCGGGGAGCTGTTTTTT. The genes are TRBV30 and TRBJ2-2; D remains ambiguous. The CDR3 sequence is 13 residues long. V was trimmed by 2 bases and J by 1 base, leaving 5 bases between them. CDR1 is GTSNPN and CDR2 is SVGIG in the germline V gene (reference sequence).

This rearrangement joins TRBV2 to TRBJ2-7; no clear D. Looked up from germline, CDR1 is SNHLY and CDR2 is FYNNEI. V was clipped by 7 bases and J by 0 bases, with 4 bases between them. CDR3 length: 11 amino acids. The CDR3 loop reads CASIRSYEQYF. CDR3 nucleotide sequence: TGTGCCAGCATCCGCTCCTACGAGCAGTACTTC.

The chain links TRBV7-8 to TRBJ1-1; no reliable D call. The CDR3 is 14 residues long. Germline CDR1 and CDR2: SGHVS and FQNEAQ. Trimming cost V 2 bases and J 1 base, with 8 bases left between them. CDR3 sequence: CASSLIPWNTEAFF. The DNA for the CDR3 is TGTGCCAGCAGCTTAATCCCCTGGAACACTGAAGCTTTCTTT.

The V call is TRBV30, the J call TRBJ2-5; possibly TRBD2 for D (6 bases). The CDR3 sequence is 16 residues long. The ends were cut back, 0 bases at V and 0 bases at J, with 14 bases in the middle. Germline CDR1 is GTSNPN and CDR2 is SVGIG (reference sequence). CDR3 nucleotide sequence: TGTGCCTGGAGTGTACTTGGGGGGAGGTACCAAGAGACCCAGTACTTC. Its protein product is CAWSVLGGRYQETQYF.

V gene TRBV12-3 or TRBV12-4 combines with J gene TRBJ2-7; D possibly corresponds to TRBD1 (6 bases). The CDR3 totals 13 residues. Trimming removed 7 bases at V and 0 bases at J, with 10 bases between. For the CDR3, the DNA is TGTGCCAGCATGACAGGCGCCTCCTACGAGCAGTACTTC. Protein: CASMTGASYEQYF.

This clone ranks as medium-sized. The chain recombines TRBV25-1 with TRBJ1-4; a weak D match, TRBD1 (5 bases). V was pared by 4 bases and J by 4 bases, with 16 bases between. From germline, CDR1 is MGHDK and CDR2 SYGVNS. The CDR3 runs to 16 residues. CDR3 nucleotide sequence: TGTGCCAGCAGTGGGATCGGGGGGGATTATAATGAAAAACTGTTTTTT. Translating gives CASSGIGGDYNEKLFF.

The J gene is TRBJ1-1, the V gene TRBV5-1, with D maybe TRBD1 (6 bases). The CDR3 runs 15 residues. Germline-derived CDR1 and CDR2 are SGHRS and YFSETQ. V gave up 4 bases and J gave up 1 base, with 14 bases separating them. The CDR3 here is CASSGDQGTNTEAFF. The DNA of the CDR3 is TGCGCCAGCAGCGGGGACCAGGGGACGAACACTGAAGCTTTCTTT. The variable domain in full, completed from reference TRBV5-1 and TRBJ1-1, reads KAGVTQTPRYLIKTRGQQVTLSCSPISGHRSVSWYQQTPGQGLQFLFEYFSETQRNKGNFPGRFSGRQFSNSRSEMNVSTLELGDSALYLCASSGDQGTNTEAFFGQGTRLTVV.

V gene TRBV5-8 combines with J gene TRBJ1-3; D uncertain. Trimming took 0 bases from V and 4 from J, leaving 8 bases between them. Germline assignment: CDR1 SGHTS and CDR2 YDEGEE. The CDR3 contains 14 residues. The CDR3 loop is CASSLALQGNTIYF. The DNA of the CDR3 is TGTGCCAGCAGCTTGGCCTTACAGGGAAACACCATATATTTT.

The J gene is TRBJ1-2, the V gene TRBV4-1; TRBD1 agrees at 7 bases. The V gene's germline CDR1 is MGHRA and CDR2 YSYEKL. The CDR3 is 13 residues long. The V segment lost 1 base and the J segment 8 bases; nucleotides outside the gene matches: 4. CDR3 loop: CASSQGRGLGYTF. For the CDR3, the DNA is TGCGCCAGCAGCCAAGGAAGGGGGCTAGGCTACACCTTC.

The CDR3 here is CASSNWAGLVGNQPQHF. CDR3 nucleotide sequence: TGTGCCAGTAGTAATTGGGCAGGGTTAGTGGGCAATCAGCCCCAGCATTTT. The chain uses TRBV19 and TRBJ1-5; possibly TRBD1 for D (5 bases). Per the germline V gene, CDR1 is LNHDA and CDR2 is SQIVND (reference sequence). CDR3 length: 17 residues. Trimming pared 4 bases from V and 2 bases from J, leaving 18 bases between.

CDR3 coding DNA: TGCGCCAGCAGTGAGTCACGGGGGCAAGAGACCCAGTACTTC. The encoded protein is CASSESRGQETQYF. The chain recombines TRBV10-1 with TRBJ2-5; possibly TRBD2 for D (6 bases). Between the trimmed V and J ends, which lost 0 bases and 2 bases, there was a span of 7 bases. The CDR3 extends over 14 amino acids. The V gene's germline CDR1 is WNHNN and CDR2 SYGVQD (reference sequence).

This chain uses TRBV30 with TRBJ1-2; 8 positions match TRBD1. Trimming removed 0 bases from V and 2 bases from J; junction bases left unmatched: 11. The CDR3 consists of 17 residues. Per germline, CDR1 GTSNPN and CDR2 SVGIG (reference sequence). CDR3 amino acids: CAWSVAGLTGGNYGYTF. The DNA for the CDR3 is TGTGCCTGGAGTGTCGCGGGGCTTACAGGGGGAAACTATGGCTACACCTTC.

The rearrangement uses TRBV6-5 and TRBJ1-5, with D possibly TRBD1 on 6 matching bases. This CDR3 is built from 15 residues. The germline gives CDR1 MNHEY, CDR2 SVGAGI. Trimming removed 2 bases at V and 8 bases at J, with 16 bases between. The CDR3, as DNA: TGTGCCAGCAGTTACGACGGAGGCGGGGGCAAGCCCCAGCATTTT. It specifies CASSYDGGGGKPQHF.

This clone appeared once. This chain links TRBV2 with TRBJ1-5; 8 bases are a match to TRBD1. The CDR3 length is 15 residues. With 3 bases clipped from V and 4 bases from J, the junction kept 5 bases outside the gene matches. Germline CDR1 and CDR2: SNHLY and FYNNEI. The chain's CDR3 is CASSDSQGGNQPQHF. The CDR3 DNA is TGTGCCAGCAGTGACTCACAGGGGGGAAATCAGCCCCAGCATTTT.

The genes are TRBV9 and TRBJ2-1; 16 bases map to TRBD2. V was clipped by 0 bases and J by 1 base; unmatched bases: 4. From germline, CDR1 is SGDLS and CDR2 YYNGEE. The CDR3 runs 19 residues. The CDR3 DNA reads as TGTGCCAGCAGCGTAGTAGAGGGACTAGCGGGGGGGTCCTACAATGAGCAGTTCTTC. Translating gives CASSVVEGLAGGSYNEQFF.

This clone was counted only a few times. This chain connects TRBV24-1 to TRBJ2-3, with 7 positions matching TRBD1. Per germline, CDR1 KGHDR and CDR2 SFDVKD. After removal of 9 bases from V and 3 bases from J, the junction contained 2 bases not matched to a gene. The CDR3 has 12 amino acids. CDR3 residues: CATQGETDTQYF. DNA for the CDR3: TGTGCCACCCAGGGGGAGACAGATACGCAGTATTTT.

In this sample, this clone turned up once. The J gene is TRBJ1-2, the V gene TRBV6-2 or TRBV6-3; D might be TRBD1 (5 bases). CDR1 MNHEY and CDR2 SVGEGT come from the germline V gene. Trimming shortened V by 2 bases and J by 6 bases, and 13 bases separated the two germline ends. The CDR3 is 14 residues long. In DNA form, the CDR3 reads TGTGCCAGCAGTTACCCGCAGGGAGGGGATGGCTACACCTTC. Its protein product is CASSYPQGGDGYTF.

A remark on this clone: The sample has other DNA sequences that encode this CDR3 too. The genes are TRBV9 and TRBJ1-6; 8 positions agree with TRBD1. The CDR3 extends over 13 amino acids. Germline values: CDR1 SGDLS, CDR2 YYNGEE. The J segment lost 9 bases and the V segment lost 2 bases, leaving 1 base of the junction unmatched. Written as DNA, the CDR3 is TGTGCCAGCAGCGTTGACAGGGGTTCACCCCTCCACTTT. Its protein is CASSVDRGSPLHF.